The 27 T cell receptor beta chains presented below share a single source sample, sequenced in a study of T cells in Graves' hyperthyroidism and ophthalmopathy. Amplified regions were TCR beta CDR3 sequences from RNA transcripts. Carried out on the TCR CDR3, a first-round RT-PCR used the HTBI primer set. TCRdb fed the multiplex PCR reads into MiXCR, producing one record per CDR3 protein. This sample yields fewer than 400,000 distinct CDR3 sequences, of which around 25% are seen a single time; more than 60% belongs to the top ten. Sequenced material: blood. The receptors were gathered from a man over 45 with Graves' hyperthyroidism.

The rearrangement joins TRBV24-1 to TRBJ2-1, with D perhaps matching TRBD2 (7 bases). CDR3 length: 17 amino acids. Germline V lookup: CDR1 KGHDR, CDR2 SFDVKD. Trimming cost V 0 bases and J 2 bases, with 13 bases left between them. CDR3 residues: CATSDLHGGQTYNEQFF. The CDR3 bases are TGTGCCACCAGTGATTTGCACGGGGGGCAGACCTACAATGAGCAGTTCTTC.

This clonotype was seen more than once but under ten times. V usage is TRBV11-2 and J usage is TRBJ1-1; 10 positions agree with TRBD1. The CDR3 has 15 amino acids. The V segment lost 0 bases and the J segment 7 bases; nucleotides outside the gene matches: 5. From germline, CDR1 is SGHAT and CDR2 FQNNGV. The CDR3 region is CASSLDGGQGNEAFF. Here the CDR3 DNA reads TGTGCCAGCAGCTTAGATGGGGGACAGGGGAATGAAGCTTTCTTT.

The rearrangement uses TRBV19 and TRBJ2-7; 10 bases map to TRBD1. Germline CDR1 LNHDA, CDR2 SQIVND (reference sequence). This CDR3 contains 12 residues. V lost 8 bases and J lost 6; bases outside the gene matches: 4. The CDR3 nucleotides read TGTGCCAGTGGGACAGGGGCGGGCGAGCAGTACTTC. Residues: CASGTGAGEQYF.

The CDR3 protein is CASTGSGPYEQYF. CDR3 coding DNA: TGCGCCAGCACGGGTAGCGGGCCGTACGAGCAGTACTTC. The gene calls are TRBV5-1 and TRBJ2-7, with 7 bases fitting TRBD2. V gave up 6 bases and J gave up 4 bases; unmatched junction bases: 7. Germline V gives CDR1 SGHRS, CDR2 YFSETQ. The CDR3 spans 13 residues.

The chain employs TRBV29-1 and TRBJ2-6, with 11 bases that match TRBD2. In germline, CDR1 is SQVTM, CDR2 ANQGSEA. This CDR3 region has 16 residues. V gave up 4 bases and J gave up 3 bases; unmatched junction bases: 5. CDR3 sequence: CSVVLAGGFGANVLTF. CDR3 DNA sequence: TGCAGCGTTGTCCTAGCGGGAGGTTTTGGGGCCAACGTCCTGACTTTC.

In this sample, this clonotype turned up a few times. CDR3 sequence: CASSVQGGLNTEAFF. The CDR3 nucleotides are TGTGCCAGCAGCGTCCAGGGGGGCTTGAACACTGAAGCTTTCTTT. The J gene is TRBJ1-1, the V gene TRBV9; 7 nucleotides align to TRBD1. Trimming cost V 2 bases and J 0 bases; bases outside gene matches: 4. The CDR3 sequence is 15 residues long. The germline CDR1 and CDR2 sequences are SGDLS and YYNGEE.

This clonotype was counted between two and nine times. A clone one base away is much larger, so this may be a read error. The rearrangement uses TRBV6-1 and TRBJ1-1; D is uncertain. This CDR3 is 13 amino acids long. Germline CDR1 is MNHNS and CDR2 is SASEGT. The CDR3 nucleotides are TGTGCCAGCAGTGAAGAGACGAACGCTGAAGCTTTCTTT. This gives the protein CASSEETNAEAFF.

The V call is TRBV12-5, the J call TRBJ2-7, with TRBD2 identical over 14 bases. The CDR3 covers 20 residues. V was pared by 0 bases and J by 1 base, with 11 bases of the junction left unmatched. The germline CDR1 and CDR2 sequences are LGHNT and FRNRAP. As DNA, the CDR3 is TGTGCTAGTGGTTTGGTACTCGGAGGGACTAGCGGGAGCCCGTCCTACGAGCAGTACTTC. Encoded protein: CASGLVLGGTSGSPSYEQYF.

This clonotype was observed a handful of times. CDR3 sequence (DNA): TGCAGTGTGTTTGGGGGCTTCGCGGGGACAGATACGCAGTATTTT. It codes for CSVFGGFAGTDTQYF. The chain links TRBV20-1 to TRBJ2-3; D may correspond to TRBD1 or TRBD2 (6 bases each). The CDR3 length is 15 residues. Trimming cost V 7 bases and J 3 bases, with 20 bases left between them. Germline lookup yields CDR1 DFQATT and CDR2 SNEGSKA (reference sequence).

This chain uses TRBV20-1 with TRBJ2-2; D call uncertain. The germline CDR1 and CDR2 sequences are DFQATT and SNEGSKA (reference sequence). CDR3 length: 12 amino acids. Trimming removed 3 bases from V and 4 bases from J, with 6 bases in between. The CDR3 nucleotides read TGCAGTGCTAGGGTCGGCACCGGGGAGCTGTTTTTT. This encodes CSARVGTGELFF.

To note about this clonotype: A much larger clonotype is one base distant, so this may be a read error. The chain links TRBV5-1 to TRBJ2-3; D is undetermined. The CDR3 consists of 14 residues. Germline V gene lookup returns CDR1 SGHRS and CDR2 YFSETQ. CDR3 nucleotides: TGCGCCAGCAACTTGGCAGTAGCAGGAGATACGCAGTATTTT. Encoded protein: CASNLAVAGDTQYF. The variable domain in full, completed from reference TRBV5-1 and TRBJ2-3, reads KAGVTQTPRYLIKTRGQQVTLSCSPISGHRSVSWYQQTPGQGLQFLFEYFSETQRNKGNFPGRFSGRQFSNSRSEMNVSTLELGDSALYLCASNLAVAGDTQYFGPGTRLTVL.

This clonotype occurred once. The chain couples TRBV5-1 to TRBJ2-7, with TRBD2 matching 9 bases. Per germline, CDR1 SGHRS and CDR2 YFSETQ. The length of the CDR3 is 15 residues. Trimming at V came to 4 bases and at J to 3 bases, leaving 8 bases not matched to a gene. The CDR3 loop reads CASSQTAGGGYEQYF. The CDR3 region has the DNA TGCGCCAGCAGCCAGACAGCGGGAGGAGGCTACGAGCAGTACTTC.

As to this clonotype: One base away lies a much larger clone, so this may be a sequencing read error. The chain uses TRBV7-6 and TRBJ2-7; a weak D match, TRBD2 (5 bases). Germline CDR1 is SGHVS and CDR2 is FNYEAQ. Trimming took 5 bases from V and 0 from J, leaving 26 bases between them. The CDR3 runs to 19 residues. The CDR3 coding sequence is TGTGCCAGCAGCATAAGACGGGCGGGTTCGTCTTATGGCTCCTACGAGCAGTACTTC. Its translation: CASSIRRAGSSYGSYEQYF.

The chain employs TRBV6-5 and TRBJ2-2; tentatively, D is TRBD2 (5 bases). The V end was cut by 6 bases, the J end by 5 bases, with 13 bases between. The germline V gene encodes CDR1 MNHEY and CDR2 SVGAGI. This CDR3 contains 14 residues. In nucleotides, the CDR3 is TGTGCCAGCAGCTTACTCCGGGAAACCGGGGAGCTGTTTTTT. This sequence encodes CASSLLRETGELFF.

The CDR3 DNA reads as TGTGCCACCAGCAGAGGTGGTAGTGAGCAGTTCTTC. Translating gives CATSRGGSEQFF. The chain carries TRBV15 and TRBJ2-1, with unresolved D. V lost 1 base, J lost 9 bases, and 7 bases lay in between. Germline V gene sequence: CDR1 LNHNV, CDR2 YYDKDF (reference sequence). CDR3 length: 12 amino acids.

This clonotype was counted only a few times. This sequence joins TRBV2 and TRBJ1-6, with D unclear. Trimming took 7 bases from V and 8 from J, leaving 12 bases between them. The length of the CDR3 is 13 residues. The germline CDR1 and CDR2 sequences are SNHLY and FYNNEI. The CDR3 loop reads CASMRDVDSPLHF. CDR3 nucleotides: TGTGCCAGCATGAGGGATGTGGATTCACCCCTCCACTTT.

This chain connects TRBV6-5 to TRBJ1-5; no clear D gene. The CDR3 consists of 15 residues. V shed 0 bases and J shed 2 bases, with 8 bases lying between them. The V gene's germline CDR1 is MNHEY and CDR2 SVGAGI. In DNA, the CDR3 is TGTGCCAGCAGTTACTCAGGGATTGGCAATCAGCCCCAGCATTTT. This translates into CASSYSGIGNQPQHF.

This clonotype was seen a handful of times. This chain's CDR3 is CASSTTSLNSYNEQFF. The CDR3 region has the DNA TGTGCCAGCAGCACCACTAGCCTGAACTCCTACAATGAGCAGTTCTTC. The chain uses TRBV13 and TRBJ2-1; tentative D call: TRBD2 (6 bases). V was pared by 5 bases and J by 0 bases, with 14 bases between. Germline values: CDR1 PRHDT, CDR2 FYEKMQ (reference sequence). CDR3 size: 16 residues.

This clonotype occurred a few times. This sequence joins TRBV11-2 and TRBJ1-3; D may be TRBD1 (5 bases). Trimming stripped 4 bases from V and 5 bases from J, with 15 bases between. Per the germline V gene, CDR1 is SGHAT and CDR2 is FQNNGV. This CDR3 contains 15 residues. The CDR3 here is CASSWGGRGRNTIYF. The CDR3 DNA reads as TGTGCCAGCAGCTGGGGTGGTAGGGGCAGAAACACCATATATTTT.

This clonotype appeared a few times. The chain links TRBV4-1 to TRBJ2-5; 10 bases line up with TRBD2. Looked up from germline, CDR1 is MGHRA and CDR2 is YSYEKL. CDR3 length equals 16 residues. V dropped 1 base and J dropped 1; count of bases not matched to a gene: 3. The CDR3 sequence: CASSQGSSGGQETQYF. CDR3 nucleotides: TGCGCCAGCAGCCAAGGATCTAGCGGGGGCCAAGAGACCCAGTACTTC.

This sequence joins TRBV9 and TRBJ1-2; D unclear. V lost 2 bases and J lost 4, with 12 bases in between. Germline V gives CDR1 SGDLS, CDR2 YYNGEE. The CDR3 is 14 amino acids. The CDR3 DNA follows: TGTGCCAGCAGCGTTCAGACAAGCTCCTATGGCTACACCTTC. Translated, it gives CASSVQTSSYGYTF.

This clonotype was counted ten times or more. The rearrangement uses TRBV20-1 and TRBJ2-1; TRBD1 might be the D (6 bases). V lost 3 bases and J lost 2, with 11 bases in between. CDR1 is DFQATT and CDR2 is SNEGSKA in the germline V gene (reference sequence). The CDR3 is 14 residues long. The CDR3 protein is CSASRRGAYNEQFF. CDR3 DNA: TGCAGTGCTAGTCGCAGGGGAGCCTACAATGAGCAGTTCTTC.

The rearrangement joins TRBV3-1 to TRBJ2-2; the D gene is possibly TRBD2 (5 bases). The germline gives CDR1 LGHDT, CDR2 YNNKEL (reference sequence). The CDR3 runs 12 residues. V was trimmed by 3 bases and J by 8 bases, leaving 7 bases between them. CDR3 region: CASSQEAGELFF. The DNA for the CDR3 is TGTGCCAGCAGCCAGGAGGCTGGGGAGCTGTTTTTT.

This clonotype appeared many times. CDR3 sequence reads: CASSLVSSRGETQYF. CDR3 DNA: TGTGCCAGCAGCTTAGTATCTAGCAGGGGAGAGACCCAGTACTTC. This chain links TRBV7-2 with TRBJ2-5; TRBD1 is a possible D gene (6 bases). Germline assignment: CDR1 SGHTA and CDR2 FQGNSA. This CDR3 has 15 residues. Deletions cut 1 base from V and 4 bases from J, with 13 bases between. The full variable domain, its missing parts supplied by reference TRBV7-2 and TRBJ2-5, is GAGVSQSPSNKVTEKGKDVELRCDPISGHTALYWYRQSLGQGLEFLIYFQGNSAPDKSGLPSDRFSAERTGGSVSTLTIQRTQQEDSAVYLCASSLVSSRGETQYFGPGTRLLVL.

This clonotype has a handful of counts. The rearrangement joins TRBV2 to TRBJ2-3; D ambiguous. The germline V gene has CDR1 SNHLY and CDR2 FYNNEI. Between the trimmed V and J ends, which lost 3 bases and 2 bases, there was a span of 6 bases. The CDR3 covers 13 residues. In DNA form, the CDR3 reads TGTGCCAGCAGTGAGGAGTACACAGATACGCAGTATTTT. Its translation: CASSEEYTDTQYF.

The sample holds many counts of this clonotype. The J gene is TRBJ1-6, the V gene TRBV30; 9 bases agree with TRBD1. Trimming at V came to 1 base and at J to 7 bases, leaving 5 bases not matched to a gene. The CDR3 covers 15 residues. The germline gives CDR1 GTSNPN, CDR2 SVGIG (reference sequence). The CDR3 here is CAWSGGTGINSPLHF. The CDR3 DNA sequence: TGTGCCTGGAGTGGAGGGACAGGGATAAATTCACCCCTCCACTTT. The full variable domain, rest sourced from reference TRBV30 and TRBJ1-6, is SQTIHQWPATLVQPVGSPLSLECTVEGTSNPNLYWYRQAAGRGLQLLFYSVGIGQISSEVPQNLSASRPQDRQFILSSKKLLLSDSGFYLCAWSGGTGINSPLHFGNGTRLTVT.

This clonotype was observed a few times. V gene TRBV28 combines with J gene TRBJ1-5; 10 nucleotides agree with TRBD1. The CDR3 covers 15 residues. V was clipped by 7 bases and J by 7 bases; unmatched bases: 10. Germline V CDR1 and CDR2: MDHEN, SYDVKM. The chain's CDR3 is CASTLRTGGNQPQHF. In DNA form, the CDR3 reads TGTGCCAGCACGTTACGGACAGGGGGAAACCAGCCCCAGCATTTT.